Detailed here is one TCR beta chain. Germline CDR1 is LGHDT and CDR2 is YNNKEL (reference sequence). The CDR3 extends over 14 amino acids. Trimming removed 0 bases from V and 7 bases from J, with 11 bases in between. TCRdb keeps only in-frame clones here, not all; method: immunoSEQ multiplex PCR. The table includes roughly 67,000 clones, 85% detected once. These data originate in a study of blood T cell repertoires in COVID-19. The chain uses TRBV3-1 (or the pseudogene TRBV3-2) and TRBJ2-3; D is unresolved. The sequencing input was peripheral blood. The receptor was derived from a man aged 50 or older with acute or convalescent COVID-19. The CDR3 nucleotides read TGTGCCAGCAGCCAAGATTTTCCCCCTAATACGCAGTATTTT. Amino acid sequence: CASSQDFPPNTQYF.